This T cell receptor (beta chain) is from a study of shared clonotypes between healthy human individuals. The overall study: The people who gave samples were a couple of women and a few men aged 18 to 49. Study findings and constraints: Donors were few, which limited the genetic and exposure-history diversity represented.

Of note for this clone: Its antigen is undetermined.

V was clipped by 1 base and J by 2 bases, with 12 bases between them. The CDR3 is 15 amino acids. Germline V gives CDR1 SGHTA, CDR2 FQGNSA. The quantity of DNA used in unsorted PBMC replicate PCRs was approximately 320 ng, corresponding to 25,000 to 35,000 T cell genomes. Clones were sequenced by immunoSEQ multiplex PCR, and TCRdb holds only the in-frame ones, with some missing. The data contain more than 450,000 clones, around 79% of them singletons. This clonotype was obtained from a woman in her thirties or forties in good health. Some clones in this sample may be carry-over from other donors' samples. Material: PBMCs. The chain is built from TRBV7-2 and TRBJ2-7, with D hard to call. CDR3 protein: CASSLDTYFAYEQYF. In nucleotides, the CDR3 is TGTGCCAGCAGCTTAGACACCTATTTTGCCTACGAGCAGTACTTC. The full variable domain, completed using reference TRBV7-2 and TRBJ2-7, is GAGVSQSPSNKVTEKGKDVELRCDPISGHTALYWYRQSLGQGLEFLIYFQGNSAPDKSGLPSDRFSAERTGGSVSTLTIQRTQQEDSAVYLCASSLDTYFAYEQYFGPGTRLTVT.